This TCR beta chain was recorded in a study of monozygotic twins with cystic fibrosis. Profiling relied on immunoSEQ multiplex PCR, and the TCRdb table lists in-frame clones only, not all of them. The sample yields 32,000 or so clones, around 90% seen once. V lost 3 bases to trimming and J lost 2 bases, with 15 bases between them. This CDR3 has 16 residues. Per germline, CDR1 MGHRA and CDR2 YSYEKL. General study results and limits: No link emerged between shared CDR3 counts and age, concordance or severity. Low clonality (median approximately 0.0095) suggested a mostly naive repertoire.

A note on this clone: Its antigen is as yet unknown.

This clonotype was sampled from a girl under 10 years old with cystic fibrosis. Input material: blood. The rearrangement joins TRBV4-1 to TRBJ2-3; possible D gene TRBD1, 6 bases. The CDR3 DNA reads TGCGCCAGCAGCCACACAATACAGGGTACCACAGATACGCAGTATTTT. Its protein is CASSHTIQGTTDTQYF.